This TCR beta chain was sequenced during a study of OX40 agonist ivuxolimab in advanced cancers. The length of the CDR3 is 16 residues. V was pared by 0 bases and J by 0 bases, with 11 bases between. Germline V lookup: CDR1 SGHRS, CDR2 YFSETQ. About this clone: Other DNA variants within this sample encode the same CDR3.

Some clones are missing from TCRdb's copy, which holds only in-frame ones; the method was immunoSEQ multiplex PCR. This sample has around 61,000 clones; roughly 84% occur once, and the top ten carry roughly 0.53%. The source material was CD4+ or CD8+ T cells sorted from blood, sampled in a trial of the OX40 agonist ivuxolimab. The TCR was taken from an adult with an advanced solid tumor such as melanoma, head and neck, liver or kidney cancer. The chain recombines TRBV5-1 with TRBJ2-3; perhaps TRBD1 as D (5 bases). The CDR3 coding sequence is TGCGCCAGCAGCTTGGTGGCAGGGTCGAGCACAGATACGCAGTATTTT. The encoded protein is CASSLVAGSSTDTQYF. Combining the CDR3 with reference TRBV5-1 and TRBJ2-3 gives the whole variable domain KAGVTQTPRYLIKTRGQQVTLSCSPISGHRSVSWYQQTPGQGLQFLFEYFSETQRNKGNFPGRFSGRQFSNSRSEMNVSTLELGDSALYLCASSLVAGSSTDTQYFGPGTRLTVL.